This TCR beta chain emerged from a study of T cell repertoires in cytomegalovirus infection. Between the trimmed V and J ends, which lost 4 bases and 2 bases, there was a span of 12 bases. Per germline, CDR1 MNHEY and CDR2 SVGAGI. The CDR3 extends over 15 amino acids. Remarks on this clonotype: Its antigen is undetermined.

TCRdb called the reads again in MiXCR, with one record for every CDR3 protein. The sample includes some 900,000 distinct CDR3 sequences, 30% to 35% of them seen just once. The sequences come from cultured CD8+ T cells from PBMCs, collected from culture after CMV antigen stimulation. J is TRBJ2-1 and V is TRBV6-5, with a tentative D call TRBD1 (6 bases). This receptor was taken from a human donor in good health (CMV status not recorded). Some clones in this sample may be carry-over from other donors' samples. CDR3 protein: CASSSDRLTYNEQFF. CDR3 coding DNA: TGTGCCAGCAGTTCTGACAGGCTTACCTACAATGAGCAGTTCTTC.